The TCR beta chain under discussion was sequenced for a study of regulatory T cells in long-lasting Graves disease. The time point here: newly diagnosed GD, antithyroid drugs for less than 3 months. After RNA was extracted from PBMCs, the TCR library was made from it. HTBI primers from iRepertoire and Arm-PCR of CDR3 regions yielded the TCR beta libraries. One entry per CDR3 protein results from TCRdb running MiXCR on the multiplex PCR reads. The sample lists roughly 520,000 distinct CDR3 sequences; 12% were seen once. This clonotype occurred many times. Per germline, CDR1 SGHDN and CDR2 FVKESK. V shed 2 bases and J shed 4 bases, with 12 bases lying between them. CDR3 length: 15 residues. The same data also went into a second study, on T cells in Graves' hyperthyroidism and ophthalmopathy. That paper notes: Used for diagnoses were clinical symptoms, serum thyroxine and TRAb, thyroid ultrasound and orbital computed tomography.

The genes are TRBV14 and TRBJ2-1; possibly TRBD1 for D (5 bases). Sample: peripheral blood mononuclear cells (PBMCs), taken at new diagnosis, from a patient treated with antithyroid drugs. The source is a woman aged 25 to 39 with Graves disease. The DNA for the CDR3 is TGTGCCAGCAGCCAAACGAGGACAAGGTACAATGAGCAGTTCTTC. Translated, it gives CASSQTRTRYNEQFF.